This passage covers 22 T cell receptor beta chains from one sample sequenced in a study of post-analysis software for immune sequencing data. cDNA libraries of TCR beta carried unique molecular identifiers. TCRdb reprocessed the PCR reads with MiXCR, giving one entry per CDR3 protein. Seen here are hundreds of thousands of distinct CDR3 sequences, approximately 38% observed once, and the top ten hold 6% to 9%. No antigen has been assigned to these receptors. Study-wide results and caveats: In patients, four to six TRBV segments were more frequent than in controls, with TRBV5-6, TRBV5-1 and TRBV20-1 among them.

Material for sequencing was blood. The receptors originated from a girl under 10 years old with multiple sclerosis.

The chain is built from TRBV6-5 and TRBJ2-7; weak D call: TRBD2 (5 bases). The CDR3 is 15 amino acids. Germline lookup yields CDR1 MNHEY and CDR2 SVGAGI. Trimming stripped 2 bases from V and 0 bases from J, with 11 bases between. This CDR3 is CASSYVRGSSYEQYF. The CDR3 nucleotides read TGTGCCAGCAGTTACGTCCGGGGATCCTCCTACGAGCAGTACTTC.

The genes are TRBV20-1 and TRBJ2-1; 8 positions match TRBD2. V lost 6 bases, J lost 7 bases, and 14 bases stayed unmatched. The CDR3 has 15 residues. Germline CDR1 and CDR2: DFQATT and SNEGSKA (reference sequence). CDR3 in amino acids: CSARKGGTRGNEQFF. CDR3 sequence (DNA): TGCAGTGCACGTAAGGGGGGGACTAGAGGAAATGAGCAGTTCTTC.

V is TRBV27 and J is TRBJ1-5; TRBD1 is a possible D gene (6 bases). CDR1 is MNHEY, CDR2 SMNVEV, per germline (reference sequence). V dropped 4 bases and J dropped 1 base, with 14 bases sitting between them. This CDR3 has 16 amino acids. The CDR3 region is CASSSSPGVSNQPQHF. In DNA, the CDR3 is TGTGCCAGCAGTTCCTCCCCAGGGGTAAGCAATCAGCCCCAGCATTTT.

The chain carries TRBV20-1 and TRBJ1-5; D possibly corresponds to TRBD1 (5 bases). The CDR3 spans 12 residues. V was trimmed by 5 bases and J by 2 bases, leaving 7 bases between them. In germline, CDR1 is DFQATT, CDR2 SNEGSKA (reference sequence). The CDR3 reads CSAPGRNQPQHF. The DNA of the CDR3 is TGCAGTGCTCCGGGGCGCAATCAGCCCCAGCATTTT.

The V and J genes are TRBV7-2 and TRBJ1-2, with unresolved D. The germline gives CDR1 SGHTA, CDR2 FQGNSA. The CDR3 length is 14 residues. Trimming removed 5 bases at V and 4 bases at J, with 14 bases between. CDR3 sequence (DNA): TGTGCCAGCAGCCGGACTGGCGGGGTCTATGGCTACACCTTC. Its translation: CASSRTGGVYGYTF.

The genes are TRBV29-1 and TRBJ2-7; TRBD2 matches 13 bases. The ends lost 6 bases at V and 0 bases at J; junction bases unmatched: 2. The CDR3 is 14 residues long. Germline CDR1 and CDR2: SQVTM and ANQGSEA. The CDR3 is CSVGTSGTSYEQYF. In DNA form, the CDR3 reads TGCAGCGTCGGGACTAGCGGGACCTCCTACGAGCAGTACTTC.

The CDR3 sequence is CASSSRAAPSYEQYF. DNA of the CDR3: TGTGCCAGCAGTTCCCGTGCGGCTCCCTCCTACGAGCAGTACTTC. This rearrangement joins TRBV6-5 to TRBJ2-7; unclear D gene. Trimming removed 4 bases at V and 0 bases at J, with 13 bases between. CDR3 size: 15 residues. Germline V gene lookup returns CDR1 MNHEY and CDR2 SVGAGI.

The rearrangement uses TRBV5-6 and TRBJ2-3; TRBD2 matches at 15 bases. V was clipped by 4 bases and J by 3 bases; unmatched bases: 9. CDR1 SGHDT and CDR2 YYEEEE come from the germline V gene. The CDR3 is 18 amino acids. DNA for the CDR3: TGTGCCAGCAGCACAAGGACTAGCGGGAGGGGATCGACAGATACGCAGTATTTT. It codes for CASSTRTSGRGSTDTQYF.

The chain is built from TRBV14 and TRBJ2-3, with D unresolved. V dropped 3 bases and J dropped 2 bases, with 6 bases sitting between them. The V gene's germline CDR1 is SGHDN and CDR2 FVKESK. The CDR3 is 13 amino acids. For the CDR3, the DNA is TGTGCCAGCAGCCACCATAACACAGATACGCAGTATTTT. Its translation is CASSHHNTDTQYF.

The gene calls are TRBV20-1 and TRBJ1-5; 8 bases are a match to TRBD1. V gave up 4 bases and J gave up 2 bases; unmatched junction bases: 4. Germline V gene data show CDR1 as DFQATT and CDR2 as SNEGSKA (reference sequence). The CDR3 is made up of 14 amino acids. The CDR3 is CSATRGLGNQPQHF. CDR3 nucleotides: TGCAGTGCTACCAGGGGGCTTGGCAATCAGCCCCAGCATTTT.

This chain connects TRBV20-1 to TRBJ2-5; a possible D gene is TRBD2 (6 bases). V shed 0 bases and J shed 4 bases, with 15 bases lying between them. CDR3 length: 15 residues. CDR1 is DFQATT, CDR2 SNEGSKA, per germline (reference sequence). CDR3 protein: CSARDGGGWRETQYF. CDR3 sequence (DNA): TGCAGTGCTAGAGATGGCGGAGGGTGGCGAGAGACCCAGTACTTC.

This clonotype was seen more than once but under ten times. The V and J genes are TRBV29-1 and TRBJ2-5; 10 bases map to TRBD1. The J call may be mistaken, given a closer DNA end match to TRBJ2-7. This CDR3 has 12 residues. Looked up from germline, CDR1 is SQVTM and CDR2 is ANQGSEA. CDR3 region: CSVRTGGYEQYF. The CDR3 DNA reads TGCAGCGTTCGGACAGGGGGCTACGAGCAGTACTTC.

This clonotype was seen a few times. V is TRBV6-5 and J is TRBJ2-3; TRBD2 might be the D (6 bases). Germline CDR1 MNHEY, CDR2 SVGAGI. The V and J ends lost 10 bases and 5 bases respectively, with 13 bases between them. The CDR3 runs to 12 residues. The CDR3 nucleotides are TGTGCCACGACGGCGGGGCGAGATACGCAGTATTTT. Its protein product is CATTAGRDTQYF.

The rearrangement joins TRBV9 to TRBJ2-1; D is possibly TRBD2 (5 bases). V was trimmed by 4 bases and J by 6 bases, leaving 11 bases between them. The CDR3 is 13 amino acids. Germline V gene sequence: CDR1 SGDLS, CDR2 YYNGEE. This chain's CDR3 is CASSPGSGNEQFF. DNA of the CDR3: TGTGCCAGCAGCCCGGGGTCGGGCAATGAGCAGTTCTTC.

The CDR3 nucleotides read TGTGCCAGCAGCGTAGCTAGCGGGGGAACAGATACGCAGTATTTT. Its protein is CASSVASGGTDTQYF. The chain is built from TRBV9 and TRBJ2-3, with 10 bases aligning to TRBD2. Unmatched junction bases numbered 1, after V lost 0 bases and J lost 3 bases. Germline CDR1 reads SGDLS; CDR2 reads YYNGEE. This CDR3 is 15 amino acids long.

V gene TRBV20-1 combines with J gene TRBJ2-3; perhaps TRBD2 as D (5 bases). CDR3 length: 12 amino acids. V was shortened by 3 bases and J by 4 bases, with 8 bases between the two germline ends. CDR1 DFQATT and CDR2 SNEGSKA come from the germline V gene (reference sequence). The CDR3 loop is CSASRGSDTQYF. Written as DNA, the CDR3 is TGCAGTGCTAGTCGGGGTTCAGATACGCAGTATTTT.

The J gene is TRBJ1-2, the V gene TRBV5-1; no definite D call. The CDR3 runs to 17 residues. The V gene lost 1 base and the J gene lost 4 bases, with 20 bases spanning the gap. The germline V gene has CDR1 SGHRS and CDR2 YFSETQ. The CDR3 region is CASSLRSISQDIYGYTF. CDR3 DNA: TGCGCCAGCAGCTTGAGGTCTATTAGCCAGGATATCTATGGCTACACCTTC.

This clonotype was counted a single time. The chain recombines TRBV20-1 with TRBJ1-5; D unclear. This CDR3 is 15 amino acids long. Trimming cost V 6 bases and J 1 base, with 16 bases left between them. The germline V gene has CDR1 DFQATT and CDR2 SNEGSKA (reference sequence). CDR3 sequence reads: CSAQTSLGSNQPQHF. Written as DNA, the CDR3 is TGCAGTGCCCAAACATCCCTGGGGAGCAATCAGCCCCAGCATTTT.

In its sample, this clonotype was seen many times. The gene calls are TRBV10-3 and TRBJ2-3; weak D call: TRBD2 (6 bases). V was shortened by 4 bases and J by 1 base, with 18 bases between the two germline ends. The CDR3 length is 17 residues. Germline V lookup: CDR1 ENHRY, CDR2 SYGVKD. CDR3 DNA: TGTGCCATCAGTGGGAACCGGGACTCAAAGCGCACAGATACGCAGTATTTT. The encoded protein is CAISGNRDSKRTDTQYF.

This clonotype was detected a few times. This chain's CDR3 is CASSQDGNYYGYTF. The CDR3 DNA follows: TGTGCCAGCAGTCAAGACGGGAATTACTATGGCTACACCTTC. This sequence joins TRBV5-6 and TRBJ1-2; no definite D call. CDR3 size: 14 residues. V lost 5 bases and J 3 bases, leaving 14 bases between the germline ends. Germline V CDR1 and CDR2: SGHDT, YYEEEE.

This clonotype was picked up a small number of times. The rearrangement joins TRBV20-1 to TRBJ2-3, with 7 bases aligning to TRBD2. The trim removed 5 bases at V and 0 bases at J, leaving 11 bases unmatched. The CDR3 totals 16 residues. Looked up from germline, CDR1 is DFQATT and CDR2 is SNEGSKA (reference sequence). CDR3 in DNA: TGCAGTGCTCCCCGGGCGGCTAGCGGTAGCACAGATACGCAGTATTTT. Protein product: CSAPRAASGSTDTQYF.

The chain carries TRBV3-1 and TRBJ1-2; D unclear. Looked up from germline, CDR1 is LGHDT and CDR2 is YNNKEL (reference sequence). The CDR3 length is 14 residues. Trimming removed 2 bases from V and 3 bases from J, with 10 bases in between. The CDR3 protein is CASSQWAMDYGYTF. Written as DNA, the CDR3 is TGTGCCAGCAGCCAATGGGCTATGGACTATGGCTACACCTTC.